This T cell receptor (beta chain) was sequenced in a study of shared T cell receptors in the human thymus. Profiled with immunoSEQ multiplex PCR; TCRdb holds only in-frame clones, not every one. The table records some 720,000 clones, 88% of them present only once. This sample also appeared in a second study, on human thymus T cells. Turning to that study: Infants, healthy and Finnish, who were having corrective surgery for congenital heart defects served as donors. Resections removed during corrective heart surgery provided the thymus tissue used. Related research has reported that thymic repertoires overlap highly among unrelated individuals.

Material for sequencing was thymocytes. The TCR comes from a boy in the first two years of life with a congenital heart defect.

As DNA, the CDR3 is TGCAGCGTCATACGTACTCCGGGACAGGGACTGTACTTC. Translating gives CSVIRTPGQGLYF. The rearrangement joins TRBV29-1 to TRBJ2-7, with TRBD1 identical over 9 bases. CDR1 is SQVTM, CDR2 ANQGSEA, per germline. CDR3 length: 13 residues. The trim removed 6 bases at V and 12 bases at J, leaving 15 bases unmatched.